A single sample gave rise to the 7 T cell receptor beta chains below, sequenced in a study of T cell responses to AZD1222 COVID-19 vaccine. Repertoires were generated with immunoSEQ multiplex PCR, while TCRdb's copy carries only in-frame clones and drops some. Among 60,000 to 80,000 clones listed, over 70% were seen once. Here the sequenced sample was peripheral blood, taken 28 days after the second AZD1222 dose. Receptor source: an adult who received the AZD1222 COVID-19 vaccine.

V usage is TRBV10-1 and J usage is TRBJ2-7; TRBD2 might be the D (5 bases). Germline CDR1 is WNHNN and CDR2 is SYGVQD (reference sequence). The CDR3 loop spans 16 amino acids. V gave up 7 bases and J gave up 2 bases, with 21 bases separating them. CDR3: CASNYHPRAVTYEQYF. CDR3 sequence (DNA): TGCGCCAGCAATTACCATCCGCGGGCAGTGACCTACGAGCAGTACTTC.

The genes are TRBV7-3 and TRBJ2-2; no reliable D call. The CDR3 spans 15 residues. In germline, CDR1 is SGHTA, CDR2 FQGTGA. The germline V and J ends were trimmed by 2 bases and 0 bases, with 7 bases remaining between them. In nucleotides, the CDR3 is TGTGCCAGCAGCTTATTTACTGCGAACACCGGGGAGCTGTTTTTT. Translated, it gives CASSLFTANTGELFF.

The sample holds a few counts of this clone. This sequence joins TRBV10-3 and TRBJ1-1; D unclear. Germline V gene data show CDR1 as ENHRY and CDR2 as SYGVKD. The CDR3 covers 13 residues. Trimming pared 4 bases from V and 1 base from J, leaving 7 bases between. CDR3 coding DNA: TGTGCCATCAGTGGGGATTGGAACACTGAAGCTTTCTTT. It yields the protein CAISGDWNTEAFF.

This rearrangement joins TRBV2 to TRBJ1-2; 7 nucleotides agree with TRBD1. Germline CDR1 is SNHLY and CDR2 is FYNNEI. The CDR3 has 14 residues. V was pared by 6 bases and J by 4 bases, with 8 bases of the junction left unmatched. The CDR3, as DNA: TGTGCCAGCAGGGCTCCAGGGGGGGGCTATGGCTACACCTTC. Its translation: CASRAPGGGYGYTF.

The chain recombines TRBV5-4 with TRBJ1-2; D not resolved. Trimming cost V 7 bases and J 3 bases, with 19 bases left between them. The CDR3 spans 15 residues. Germline loops: CDR1 SGHNT, CDR2 YYREEE (reference sequence). In DNA form, the CDR3 reads TGTGCCAGCTTCCGGGCCAGTTCATCTGACTATGGCTACACCTTC. It specifies CASFRASSSDYGYTF.

The gene calls are TRBV6-5 and TRBJ1-2; 8 nucleotides match TRBD1. V shed 6 bases, J shed 5 bases, and the junction held 8 bases outside the gene matches. This CDR3 has 14 amino acids. CDR1 and CDR2 (germline): MNHEY, SVGAGI. CDR3 DNA sequence: TGTGCCAGCAGACCCCGGACAGGGCAATATGGCTACACCTTC. Amino acid sequence: CASRPRTGQYGYTF.

The gene calls are TRBV6-1 and TRBJ2-7; 9 bases are shared with TRBD1. Per germline, CDR1 MNHNS and CDR2 SASEGT. V shed 4 bases, J shed 2 bases, and the junction held 9 bases outside the gene matches. There are 16 residues in the CDR3. CDR3 DNA: TGTGCCAGCAGTGCCGCCGGACAGGGGACCCCCTACGAGCAGTACTTC. Its protein is CASSAAGQGTPYEQYF.